This T cell receptor beta chain was sequenced in a study of blood T cell repertoires in COVID-19. This clone was seen once. CDR3 size: 13 residues. Germline V gives CDR1 LGHDT, CDR2 YNNKEL (reference sequence). Trimming cost V 1 base and J 6 bases, with 10 bases left between them. The data were produced by immunoSEQ multiplex PCR, yet TCRdb's version contains in-frame clones alone and is incomplete. The table lists about 440,000 clones, roughly 85% of them singletons. The chain joins TRBV3-1 (or the pseudogene TRBV3-2) to TRBJ2-7; D may be TRBD2 (6 bases). The receptor's source is a woman aged 18-35 years with acute COVID-19. The sequenced material came from PBMCs or T cells enriched from blood (not recorded which). The CDR3 reads CASSQAGVSEQYF. Written as DNA, the CDR3 is TGTGCCAGCAGCCAAGCGGGGGTGAGCGAGCAGTACTTC.